This entry lists 9 T cell receptor beta chains sequenced from one sample in a study of cytomegalovirus exposure and HLA in healthy donors. The PCR contained 60 Vbeta and 13 Jbeta primers. Sequenced by immunoSEQ multiplex PCR; TCRdb stores in-frame clones only, minus some. Altogether some 140,000 clones are present, about four fifths being singletons, with the ten largest covering about 2.7%. The specimen sequenced was PBMCs. The receptors stem from a man aged 18 to 30 in good health and CMV-seronegative.

This chain links TRBV6-6 with TRBJ2-1, with 9 positions matching TRBD2. The V and J ends lost 5 bases and 15 bases, in that order; junction bases with no gene match: 8. The CDR3 consists of 12 residues. CDR1 and CDR2 (germline): MNHNY, SVGAGI (reference sequence). The chain's CDR3 is CASSQWTSEAFF. CDR3 nucleotide sequence: TGTGCCAGCAGTCAATGGACTAGCGAGGCGTTCTTC.

The chain is built from TRBV9 and TRBJ1-2, with 11 bases aligning to TRBD1. The CDR3 runs 15 residues. Germline V gene sequence: CDR1 SGDLS, CDR2 YYNGEE. Unmatched junction bases numbered 5, after V lost 3 bases and J lost 4 bases. The CDR3 protein is CASSAGDRGAYGYTF. In DNA, the CDR3 is TGTGCCAGCAGCGCTGGGGACAGGGGGGCCTATGGCTACACCTTC. Filled out from reference TRBV9 and TRBJ1-2, the complete variable domain reads DSGVTQTPKHLITATGQRVTLRCSPRSGDLSVYWYQQSLDQGLQFLIQYYNGEERAKGNILERFSAQQFPDLHSELNLSSLELGDSALYFCASSAGDRGAYGYTFGSGTRLTVV.

J is TRBJ2-7 and V is TRBV4-2, with TRBD2 matching over 14 bases. This CDR3 spans 15 amino acids. V was pared by 3 bases and J by 4 bases, with 2 bases of the junction left unmatched. Germline values: CDR1 LGHNA, CDR2 YNFKEQ. CDR3 sequence reads: CASSQTSGGGYEQYF. In DNA form, the CDR3 reads TGTGCCAGCAGCCAGACTAGCGGGGGGGGTTACGAGCAGTACTTC.

The rearrangement uses TRBV6-1 and TRBJ1-6; TRBD1 matches 7 bases. Trimming cost V 5 bases and J 4 bases; bases outside gene matches: 2. CDR1 is MNHNS and CDR2 is SASEGT in the germline V gene. This CDR3 is built from 14 residues. The CDR3 here is CASSQGVYNSPLHF. The CDR3 DNA sequence: TGTGCCAGCAGTCAGGGGGTTTATAATTCACCCCTCCACTTT.

The CDR3 protein is CASSGRGEQYV. CDR3 coding DNA: TGTGCCAGCAGTGGCAGGGGCGAGCAGTACGTC. The rearrangement links TRBV28 to TRBJ2-7, with D possibly matching TRBD1 (6 bases). Germline V gene lookup returns CDR1 MDHEN and CDR2 SYDVKM. CDR3 size: 11 residues. Trimming pared 5 bases from V and 6 bases from J, leaving 8 bases between.

This clone was observed a few times. The chain has TRBV6-5 and TRBJ1-2, with 7 positions matching TRBD1. The V segment lost 5 bases and the J segment 3 bases; nucleotides outside the gene matches: 9. CDR3 length equals 15 residues. Germline V CDR1 and CDR2: MNHEY, SVGAGI. The CDR3 sequence is CASSTLTGPHYGYTF. In DNA, the CDR3 is TGTGCCAGCAGTACTCTGACAGGGCCCCACTATGGCTACACCTTC.

This clone has more than one count but fewer than ten. The chain recombines TRBV27 with TRBJ2-7; no clear D. This CDR3 spans 15 amino acids. The germline V gene encodes CDR1 MNHEY and CDR2 SMNVEV (reference sequence). Trimming pared 0 bases from V and 3 bases from J, leaving 12 bases between. Here the CDR3 DNA reads TGTGCCAGCAGTTTATCGATTGTGTCAGACTACGAGCAGTACTTC. Its protein is CASSLSIVSDYEQYF.

This chain joins TRBV30 and TRBJ1-2; a weak D match, TRBD1 (6 bases). V gave up 3 bases and J gave up 4 bases, with 9 bases separating them. From germline, CDR1 is GTSNPN and CDR2 SVGIG (reference sequence). The length of the CDR3 is 12 residues. CDR3 nucleotides: TGTGCCTGGAGCCAACAGGGCTATGGCTACACCTTC. It specifies CAWSQQGYGYTF.

V and J are TRBV4-2 and TRBJ2-2, with TRBD1 as a possible D gene (7 bases). Trimming removed 1 base from V and 4 bases from J, with 16 bases in between. Per the germline V gene, CDR1 is LGHNA and CDR2 is YNFKEQ. CDR3 length: 17 amino acids. This CDR3 is CASSQVGAGGGTGELFF. The CDR3 DNA reads TGTGCCAGCAGCCAAGTTGGGGCAGGGGGAGGCACCGGGGAGCTGTTTTTT.